The 22 T cell receptor beta chains below were found in one sample sequenced in a study of blood T cell repertoires in COVID-19. Sequenced by immunoSEQ multiplex PCR; TCRdb stores in-frame clones only, minus some. The sample contains 140,000 to 150,000 clones, approximately 87% of which appear only once. The sample comprised PBMCs or T cells enriched from blood (not recorded which). Receptor source: a woman aged 25 to 39 with acute COVID-19.

This clone was detected only once. The rearrangement uses TRBV7-3 and TRBJ1-2; 7 bases agree with TRBD1. Germline V gene lookup returns CDR1 SGHTA and CDR2 FQGTGA. The J segment lost 6 bases and the V segment lost 5 bases, leaving 6 bases of the junction unmatched. The CDR3 has 13 amino acids. The DNA of the CDR3 is TGTGCCAGCAGCCTTCGACAGGGTAATGGCTACACCTTC. As protein: CASSLRQGNGYTF.

The CDR3 region is CASNNEGQGAEQYF. DNA of the CDR3: TGTGCCAGTAACAACGAGGGACAGGGTGCCGAGCAGTACTTC. This chain uses TRBV19 with TRBJ2-7; the match to TRBD1 covers 9 bases. The length of the CDR3 is 14 residues. V trimming: 7 bases; J trimming: 6 bases; junction bases outside the gene matches: 10. Per the germline V gene, CDR1 is LNHDA and CDR2 is SQIVND (reference sequence). Based on the CDR3 plus reference TRBV19 and TRBJ2-7, the full variable domain is DGGITQSPKYLFRKEGQNVTLSCEQNLNHDAMYWYRQDPGQGLRLIYYSQIVNDFQKGDIAEGYSVSREKKESFPLTVTSAQKNPTAFYLCASNNEGQGAEQYFGPGTRLTVT.

The CDR3 bases are TGTGCCAGCTCAGAGCTGGGGTCTCCGGGAGATTCACCCCTCCACTTT. Amino acid sequence: CASSELGSPGDSPLHF. The V and J genes are TRBV18 and TRBJ1-6; D remains unclear. V was clipped by 5 bases and J by 8 bases, with 19 bases between them. Per the germline V gene, CDR1 is KGHSH and CDR2 is LQKENI. This CDR3 comprises 16 residues.

This clone was observed a few times. The CDR3 reads CASSGTSGSENTGELFF. CDR3 sequence (DNA): TGTGCCAGCAGTGGGACTAGCGGGAGTGAGAACACCGGGGAGCTGTTTTTT. The rearrangement uses TRBV6-4 and TRBJ2-2; 13 nucleotides match TRBD2. Germline values: CDR1 MRHNA, CDR2 SNTAGT. CDR3 size: 17 residues. V shed 4 bases and J 1 base; nucleotides not matched to a gene: 3.

This clone was counted a single time. The rearrangement joins TRBV11-2 to TRBJ1-4; perhaps TRBD1 as D (5 bases). V was cut by 5 bases and J by 3 bases, with 16 bases left in between. This CDR3 is built from 16 residues. Germline CDR1 reads SGHAT; CDR2 reads FQNNGV. The CDR3 region is CASSANGWGANEKLFF. The CDR3 nucleotides are TGTGCCAGCAGCGCAAACGGGTGGGGGGCTAATGAAAAACTGTTTTTT.

The chain combines TRBV12-3 or TRBV12-4 with TRBJ1-1; TRBD1 might be the D (6 bases). The germline V and J ends were trimmed by 6 bases and 1 base, with 9 bases remaining between them. There are 13 residues in the CDR3. The CDR3 DNA follows: TGTGCCAGCAGAGGACAGACGAACACTGAAGCTTTCTTT. Its protein product is CASRGQTNTEAFF.

This chain uses TRBV3-1 (or the pseudogene TRBV3-2) with TRBJ2-7; 7 bases match TRBD1. Germline V gives CDR1 LGHDT, CDR2 YNNKEL (reference sequence). The CDR3 is made up of 17 amino acids. V lost 0 bases, J lost 4 bases, and 12 bases stayed unmatched. The CDR3 DNA is TGTGCCAGCAGCCAAGAAGAGGGGGCTCGTGGGTCATACGAGCAGTACTTC. It codes for CASSQEEGARGSYEQYF.

The chain employs TRBV19 and TRBJ2-5, with TRBD2 as a possible D gene (6 bases). The ends were cut back, 5 bases at V and 5 bases at J, with 15 bases in the middle. CDR3 size: 14 residues. Germline V gene data show CDR1 as LNHDA and CDR2 as SQIVND (reference sequence). This chain's CDR3 is CASSPSSVRETQYF. DNA for the CDR3: TGTGCCAGTAGTCCTTCTAGCGTACGGGAGACCCAGTACTTC.

The chain carries TRBV19 and TRBJ1-1; D might be TRBD1 (5 bases). Germline V gives CDR1 LNHDA, CDR2 SQIVND (reference sequence). V gave up 9 bases and J gave up 5 bases, with 19 bases separating them. The CDR3 is 14 residues long. The CDR3 here is CASIPRGGLTEAFF. The CDR3, as DNA: TGTGCCAGCATTCCGCGGGGGGGTCTGACTGAAGCTTTCTTT.

The rearrangement joins TRBV28 to TRBJ1-2; D remains unclear. This CDR3 region has 18 residues. Germline V gene data show CDR1 as MDHEN and CDR2 as SYDVKM. V shed 3 bases and J shed 0 bases, with 20 bases lying between them. The chain's CDR3 is CASSFPTAPGSSNYGYTF. CDR3 DNA sequence: TGTGCCAGCAGTTTTCCAACAGCCCCCGGTAGTTCTAACTATGGCTACACCTTC.

V is TRBV6-5 and J is TRBJ2-5; tentatively, D is TRBD2 (7 bases). V lost 2 bases to trimming and J lost 7 bases, with 20 bases between them. In germline, CDR1 is MNHEY, CDR2 SVGAGI. The CDR3 has 16 amino acids. CDR3 sequence reads: CASSYLKGGTIGTQYF. As DNA, the CDR3 is TGTGCCAGCAGTTACCTAAAGGGGGGGACCATAGGGACCCAGTACTTC.

This sequence joins TRBV10-3 and TRBJ1-2; D unresolved. The CDR3 loop spans 12 amino acids. V was trimmed by 5 bases and J by 1 base, leaving 5 bases between them. The germline V gene has CDR1 ENHRY and CDR2 SYGVKD. The CDR3 loop is CAISRDNYGYTF. CDR3 coding DNA: TGTGCCATCAGTAGAGATAACTATGGCTACACCTTC.

This clone was seen just once. The J gene is TRBJ2-1, the V gene TRBV7-6, with D uncertain. The CDR3 spans 15 residues. With 5 bases removed from V and 2 bases from J, the gap between germline ends came to 13 bases. Germline CDR1 SGHVS, CDR2 FNYEAQ. The CDR3 spells CASSIRSSPYNEQFF. The DNA for the CDR3 is TGTGCCAGCAGCATCCGGTCGTCCCCCTACAATGAGCAGTTCTTC.

The chain is built from TRBV2 and TRBJ2-1; 9 bases match TRBD2. From germline, CDR1 is SNHLY and CDR2 FYNNEI. The CDR3 sequence is 16 residues long. V lost 3 bases to trimming and J lost 4 bases; unmatched junction nucleotides: 7. Here the CDR3 reads CASSDPSGTLYNEQFF. As DNA, the CDR3 is TGTGCCAGCAGTGATCCTAGCGGGACGCTGTACAATGAGCAGTTCTTC.

The CDR3 loop reads CASSRGTVYNEQFF. DNA for the CDR3: TGTGCCAGCAGCCGTGGGACAGTCTACAATGAGCAGTTCTTC. J is TRBJ2-1 and V is TRBV7-3; TRBD1 matches 7 bases. The CDR3 totals 14 residues. The germline CDR1 and CDR2 sequences are SGHTA and FQGTGA. After removal of 5 bases from V and 3 bases from J, the junction contained 4 bases not matched to a gene.

The chain uses TRBV2 and TRBJ1-5; D is ambiguous. The V gene lost 7 bases and the J gene lost 6 bases, with 10 bases spanning the gap. This CDR3 has 12 residues. The germline CDR1 and CDR2 sequences are SNHLY and FYNNEI. In DNA form, the CDR3 reads TGTGCCAGCAACGGTCATGGTCAGCCCCAGCATTTT. Protein product: CASNGHGQPQHF.

This rearrangement joins TRBV19 to TRBJ2-1; no firm D call. The CDR3 is 15 amino acids. Germline V gene sequence: CDR1 LNHDA, CDR2 SQIVND (reference sequence). V lost 1 base to trimming and J lost 2 bases, with 9 bases between them. CDR3 DNA: TGTGCCAGTAGTATAGGGCCCGACACCTACAATGAGCAGTTCTTC. Translating it yields CASSIGPDTYNEQFF.

V and J are TRBV29-1 and TRBJ2-1; 7 positions match TRBD2. Trimming took 6 bases from V and 5 from J; bases not matched to a gene: 13. The CDR3 spans 15 residues. Germline loops: CDR1 SQVTM, CDR2 ANQGSEA. The CDR3 bases are TGCAGCGTACCCCGGCCAGGGCTAGCGGACAATGAGCAGTTCTTC. It yields the protein CSVPRPGLADNEQFF.

The chain joins TRBV3-1 (or the pseudogene TRBV3-2) to TRBJ1-1; no reliable D call. Deletions cut 1 base from V and 7 bases from J, with 10 bases between. This CDR3 has 13 residues. Germline assignment: CDR1 LGHDT and CDR2 YNNKEL (reference sequence). This CDR3 reads CASSQVAGNEAFF. DNA of the CDR3: TGTGCCAGCAGCCAAGTCGCGGGTAATGAAGCTTTCTTT.

This chain uses TRBV24-1 with TRBJ2-7; 7 bases align to TRBD1. The J segment lost 7 bases and the V segment lost 4 bases, leaving 6 bases of the junction unmatched. Per the germline V gene, CDR1 is KGHDR and CDR2 is SFDVKD. This CDR3 spans 13 amino acids. The CDR3, as DNA: TGTGCCACCAGTGACATCGACAGGGAGGAGCAGTACTTC. Amino acids: CATSDIDREEQYF.

The chain is built from TRBV28 and TRBJ1-5, with 7 bases identical to TRBD1. Trimming at V came to 3 bases and at J to 4 bases, leaving 3 bases not matched to a gene. Germline V gene lookup returns CDR1 MDHEN and CDR2 SYDVKM. The CDR3 spans 14 residues. The CDR3 here is CASSFRGLNQPQHF. The CDR3 DNA is TGTGCCAGCAGTTTTAGGGGGCTAAATCAGCCCCAGCATTTT.

The rearrangement uses TRBV5-1 and TRBJ2-7, with 11 bases fitting TRBD1. The V segment lost 3 bases and the J segment 3 bases; nucleotides outside the gene matches: 8. The CDR3 runs 16 residues. CDR1 SGHRS and CDR2 YFSETQ come from the germline V gene. The CDR3 spells CASSSNPGTGGYEQYF. The CDR3 nucleotides are TGCGCCAGCAGCTCCAACCCCGGGACAGGGGGCTACGAGCAGTACTTC.